A single T cell receptor (beta chain) is shown here with its context. This entry is derived from a study of blood T cell repertoires in COVID-19. Turning to the study itself: Sources were T cells, B-cell-depleted T cells, or PBMCs; the material itself was cDNA or gDNA.

Assay used: immunoSEQ multiplex PCR; TCRdb lists only in-frame clones, some missing. Of roughly 120,000 clones listed, 78% are singletons. This CDR3 has 15 amino acids. V shed 5 bases, J shed 6 bases, and the junction held 11 bases outside the gene matches. Per germline, CDR1 SGHDT and CDR2 YYEEEE. The clonotype comes from a man between 65 and 79 years old with acute or convalescent COVID-19. The sequenced material came from peripheral blood. The chain joins TRBV5-6 to TRBJ1-1; 9 nucleotides match TRBD1. The CDR3 nucleotides read TGTGCCAGCAGTCCTGACAGGGGGAAGATTTCTGAAGCTTTCTTT. As protein: CASSPDRGKISEAFF. Using reference TRBV5-6 and TRBJ1-1 for the parts outside the CDR3, the full variable domain is DAGVTQSPTHLIKTRGQQVTLRCSPKSGHDTVSWYQQALGQGPQFIFQYYEEEERQRGNFPDRFSGHQFPNYSSELNVNALLLGDSALYLCASSPDRGKISEAFFGQGTRLTVV.